This TCR beta chain was sequenced for a study of regulatory T cells in long-lasting Graves disease. Libraries of TCR beta came from iRepertoire HTBI primers plus Arm-PCR of CDR3 regions. In TCRdb, the multiplex PCR reads were re-called with MiXCR into one record per CDR3 protein. Here the sample spans approximately 470,000 distinct CDR3 sequences, 15% to 20% being singletons. The CDR3 consists of 12 residues. Between the trimmed V and J ends, which lost 4 bases and 1 base, there was a span of 5 bases. CDR1 and CDR2 (germline): GTSNPN, SVGIG (reference sequence). This sample's time point: newly diagnosed GD, antithyroid drugs for less than 3 months. Extracted PBMC RNA gave rise to the TCR library. In its sample, this clonotype was seen many times. This sample also belongs to another study, concerning T cells in Graves' hyperthyroidism and ophthalmopathy. That work adds: Ophthalmopathy prediction by the model preceded onset by a median about 6 months.

The input for sequencing was peripheral blood mononuclear cells (PBMCs), taken at new diagnosis, from a patient treated with antithyroid drugs. The receptor was isolated from a man aged 40-49 years with Graves disease. J is TRBJ1-3 and V is TRBV30; D gene uncertain. CDR3 loop: CAWKRSGNTIYF. DNA of the CDR3: TGTGCCTGGAAGAGGTCTGGAAACACCATATATTTT.